Following are 30 T cell receptor beta chains from one sample sequenced in a study of blood T cells in healthy people across ages. A J-beta primer mix and a sample-barcoded 5' primer were used in a second PCR of about 6 to 12 cycles. TCRdb reprocessed the 5' RACE reads via MiXCR and lists one record per CDR3 protein. This repertoire shows about 1.6 million distinct CDR3 sequences, 30% to 35% found once; its top ten account for 11%. The sequencing sample was made of blood. These receptor sequences come from a woman aged 30 to 39 in good health.

The sample holds one count of this clonotype. A read error may produce the germline difference seen at one junction end. The rearrangement uses TRBV13 and TRBJ2-5, with a possible D match to TRBD1 (5 bases). The CDR3 is 17 amino acids. CDR1 is PRHDT and CDR2 is FYEKMQ in the germline V gene (reference sequence). CDR3 in amino acids: CTSSYMKGARGQETQYF. CDR3 bases: TGTACCAGCAGTTACATGAAAGGGGCTAGGGGCCAAGAGACCCAGTACTTC.

CDR3 amino acids: CASSLSGYVDYGYTF. The CDR3 region has the DNA TGTGCCAGCAGCTTATCCGGGTATGTGGACTATGGCTACACCTTC. The V and J genes are TRBV7-9 and TRBJ1-2; D is unclear. The CDR3 has 15 amino acids. The germline CDR1 and CDR2 sequences are SEHNR and FQNEAQ (reference sequence). V was shortened by 2 bases and J by 3 bases, with 13 bases between the two germline ends.

The rearrangement uses TRBV18 and TRBJ2-7; no firm D call. Trimming took off 2 bases at V and 2 bases at J, with 16 bases between the two ends. This CDR3 contains 16 residues. Germline lookup yields CDR1 KGHSH and CDR2 LQKENI. This CDR3 is CASSPGITTSPYEQYF. The CDR3, as DNA: TGTGCCAGCTCACCAGGGATCACGACCTCTCCCTACGAGCAGTACTTC.

The table lists this clonotype with many counts. The chain uses TRBV29-1 and TRBJ2-3; D not resolved. V lost 5 bases and J 0 bases, leaving 12 bases between the germline ends. This CDR3 has 14 amino acids. CDR1 is SQVTM and CDR2 is ANQGSEA in the germline V gene. The CDR3 region has the DNA TGCAGCGTTTCGGGCGGAGCTAGCACAGATACGCAGTATTTT. It specifies CSVSGGASTDTQYF.

This clonotype was found a few times. The V and J genes are TRBV29-1 and TRBJ2-5; D uncertain. The CDR3 contains 12 residues. The ends were cut back, 2 bases at V and 3 bases at J, with 7 bases in the middle. Germline V lookup: CDR1 SQVTM, CDR2 ANQGSEA. The CDR3 DNA reads as TGCAGCGTTGAACTACTAAAAGAGACCCAGTACTTC. This codes for CSVELLKETQYF. Full variable domain (rest looked up from reference TRBV29-1 and TRBJ2-5): SAVISQKPSRDICQRGTSLTIQCQVDSQVTMMFWYRQQPGQSLTLIATANQGSEATYESGFVIDKFPISRPNLTFSTLTVSNMSPEDSSIYLCSVELLKETQYFGPGTRLLVL.

The table lists this clonotype with a few counts. V and J are TRBV27 and TRBJ1-2; tentatively, D is TRBD1 (5 bases). Trimming shortened V by 6 bases and J by 8 bases, and 16 bases separated the two germline ends. This CDR3 has 13 residues. Germline V gives CDR1 MNHEY, CDR2 SMNVEV (reference sequence). The CDR3 reads CASSPDSLRGYTF. Here the CDR3 DNA reads TGTGCCAGCAGCCCAGACAGTCTCAGGGGCTACACCTTC.

The chain is built from TRBV6-6 and TRBJ2-1; 8 bases align to TRBD2. Trimming removed 4 bases from V and 0 bases from J; junction bases left unmatched: 2. The CDR3 extends over 15 amino acids. The germline CDR1 and CDR2 sequences are MNHNY and SVGAGI (reference sequence). This CDR3 reads CASSSGRGSYNEQFF. DNA for the CDR3: TGTGCCAGCAGTTCCGGGAGGGGCTCCTACAATGAGCAGTTCTTC.

The chain carries TRBV20-1 and TRBJ2-5; a possible D gene is TRBD1 (7 bases). This CDR3 is 14 amino acids long. The V end lost 3 bases, the J end lost 3 bases, and 14 bases lay between the germline ends. The germline CDR1 and CDR2 sequences are DFQATT and SNEGSKA (reference sequence). CDR3 in DNA: TGCAGTGCTAGTGGGGGCAGGGGGGAAGAGACCCAGTACTTC. The encoded protein is CSASGGRGEETQYF.

This clonotype was recorded a few times. The rearrangement joins TRBV7-2 to TRBJ1-5; tentative D call: TRBD1 (5 bases). The length of the CDR3 is 18 residues. CDR1 SGHTA and CDR2 FQGNSA come from the germline V gene. The V and J ends lost 1 base and 3 bases respectively, with 19 bases between them. The CDR3, as DNA: TGTGCCAGCAGCTTAGTGGGGCAGGGACCGAATTACAATCAGCCCCAGCATTTT. Translating gives CASSLVGQGPNYNQPQHF.

A few counts support this clonotype. This chain joins TRBV5-1 and TRBJ2-5, with 8 bases identical to TRBD1. The CDR3 runs to 15 residues. V lost 2 bases, J lost 6 bases, and 9 bases stayed unmatched. Germline loops: CDR1 SGHRS, CDR2 YFSETQ. The DNA of the CDR3 is TGCGCCAGCAGCTTCCGACAGGGGATTTGGAAGACCCAGTACTTC. It is translated as CASSFRQGIWKTQYF.

On this clonotype: A much larger clone lies one base from this, so it may be a read error. The chain uses TRBV5-1 and TRBJ2-3; 11 bases map to TRBD2. There are 15 residues in the CDR3. The J segment lost 5 bases and the V segment lost 3 bases, leaving 5 bases of the junction unmatched. Germline-derived CDR1 and CDR2 are SGHRS and YFSETQ. The CDR3 sequence: CASSWALAGVDTQYF. CDR3 sequence (DNA): TGCGCCAGCAGCTGGGCACTAGCGGGAGTAGATACGCAGTATTTT.

This clonotype has a count of ten or more. The chain carries TRBV4-2 and TRBJ2-5; D is ambiguous. Trimming left V 5 bases short and J 0 bases short, with 10 bases between. Germline V gene data show CDR1 as LGHNA and CDR2 as YNFKEQ. This CDR3 contains 14 residues. For the CDR3, the DNA is TGTGCCAGCAGCTCCGAGGCGTACCAAGAGACCCAGTACTTC. Translation gives CASSSEAYQETQYF.

This clonotype was detected only a few times. The CDR3: CASSLVGQGGEQFF. As DNA, the CDR3 is TGTGCCAGCAGCTTAGTCGGACAGGGAGGGGAGCAGTTCTTC. The chain employs TRBV7-9 and TRBJ2-1, with a weak D call TRBD1 (8 bases). The length of the CDR3 is 14 residues. Germline-derived CDR1 and CDR2 are SEHNR and FQNEAQ (reference sequence). V lost 1 base to trimming and J lost 10 bases, with 14 bases between them.

The rearrangement joins TRBV4-1 to TRBJ1-5, with 8 bases lining up with TRBD1. CDR3 length: 18 residues. V shed 4 bases and J 2 bases; nucleotides not matched to a gene: 13. Per germline, CDR1 MGHRA and CDR2 YSYEKL. In nucleotides, the CDR3 is TGCGCCAGCAGCCCTACCTTGACAGGGGTTGAGGGCAATCAGCCCCAGCATTTT. It translates to CASSPTLTGVEGNQPQHF.

In this sample, this clonotype turned up a few times. The chain uses TRBV30 and TRBJ2-5; TRBD1 might be the D (6 bases). The last part of the DNA fits TRBJ2-4 better; the J call may be wrong. Per germline, CDR1 GTSNPN and CDR2 SVGIG (reference sequence). The CDR3 has 9 residues. The CDR3 loop is CAQGNIQYF. In DNA, the CDR3 is TGTGCCCAGGGGAACATTCAGTACTTC.

This chain uses TRBV3-1 with TRBJ2-1, with 10 positions matching TRBD2. The CDR3 extends over 19 amino acids. The germline gives CDR1 LGHDT, CDR2 YNNKEL (reference sequence). V gave up 2 bases and J gave up 4 bases; unmatched junction bases: 14. The CDR3 region is CASSQSRRLSSGRYNEQFF. In nucleotides, the CDR3 is TGTGCCAGCAGCCAATCAAGGCGGCTGAGTAGCGGGAGGTACAATGAGCAGTTCTTC.

A note on this clonotype: A much more abundant neighbour one base away suggests this may be a read error. The chain's CDR3 is CASSVVPGSYNEQFF. The CDR3 nucleotides read TGTGCCAGCAGCGTAGTACCGGGCTCCTACAATGAGCAGTTCTTC. The rearrangement joins TRBV9 to TRBJ2-1; unclear D gene. Germline V lookup: CDR1 SGDLS, CDR2 YYNGEE. CDR3 length equals 15 residues. V was clipped by 0 bases and J by 0 bases, with 7 bases between them.

This clonotype was counted a few times. CDR3 bases: TGTGCCAGCAGCTCCCTTTTGGGCAGGGACCTCTCTGGGGCCAACGTCCTGACTTTC. Translation: CASSSLLGRDLSGANVLTF. The chain is built from TRBV7-9 and TRBJ2-6; perhaps D is TRBD1 or TRBD2 (5 bases each). Germline-derived CDR1 and CDR2 are SEHNR and FQNEAQ (reference sequence). This CDR3 comprises 19 residues. V shed 4 bases and J shed 0 bases, with 19 bases lying between them.

V is TRBV20-1 and J is TRBJ1-2; D gene ambiguous. V was cut by 1 base and J by 6 bases, with 6 bases left in between. The CDR3 is 11 amino acids. From germline, CDR1 is DFQATT and CDR2 SNEGSKA (reference sequence). This CDR3 reads CSARGADGYTF. The CDR3 bases are TGCAGTGCTAGAGGGGCGGATGGCTACACCTTC.

This chain joins TRBV4-1 and TRBJ1-1; TRBD1 might be the D (6 bases). V dropped 4 bases and J dropped 4 bases, with 16 bases sitting between them. Germline loops: CDR1 MGHRA, CDR2 YSYEKL. The CDR3 is made up of 15 amino acids. CDR3 loop: CASSPIGQKGTEAFF. The CDR3 nucleotides are TGCGCCAGCAGCCCAATCGGACAGAAGGGCACTGAAGCTTTCTTT.

This clonotype was detected only a few times. The chain uses TRBV13 and TRBJ1-2; 9 positions match TRBD1. V shed 4 bases, J shed 8 bases, and the junction held 11 bases outside the gene matches. Germline values: CDR1 PRHDT, CDR2 FYEKMQ (reference sequence). The CDR3 extends over 15 amino acids. The CDR3 protein is CASSSGTGHRGGYTF. CDR3 DNA: TGTGCCAGCAGCTCCGGGACAGGGCACAGAGGCGGCTACACCTTC.

J is TRBJ1-1 and V is TRBV6-5; D gene unclear. The CDR3 sequence is 17 residues long. The V gene's germline CDR1 is MNHEY and CDR2 SVGAGI. V was trimmed by 4 bases and J by 1 base, leaving 19 bases between them. The CDR3 region is CASSSGPWTDGNTEAFF. CDR3 coding DNA: TGTGCCAGCAGTTCAGGCCCTTGGACGGACGGGAACACTGAAGCTTTCTTT.

This clonotype was detected only a few times. The chain is built from TRBV6-5 and TRBJ2-7, with D possibly called TRBD1 or TRBD2 (5 bases each). The CDR3 spans 14 residues. Germline assignment: CDR1 MNHEY and CDR2 SVGAGI. V lost 2 bases, J lost 6 bases, and 14 bases lay in between. The DNA for the CDR3 is TGTGCCAGCAGTTACGGGGACCCGAGGGGCGAGCAGTACTTC. This translates into CASSYGDPRGEQYF.

This clonotype has just a few counts. The chain is built from TRBV9 and TRBJ1-6; 7 bases map to TRBD1. Germline V gene sequence: CDR1 SGDLS, CDR2 YYNGEE. The CDR3 is made up of 16 amino acids. J lost 9 bases, V lost 3 bases, and 12 bases had no gene match. In DNA form, the CDR3 reads TGTGCCAGCAGCGGCCAGTTAGGGACAGCGGCTTCACCCCTCCACTTT. This translates into CASSGQLGTAASPLHF.

The chain combines TRBV10-2 with TRBJ2-7; no reliable D call. The J call may be wrong; the DNA end is better matched by TRBJ2-5. Germline V CDR1 and CDR2: WSHSY, SAAADI. The CDR3 covers 14 residues. CDR3 in DNA: TGCGCCAGCAGTGAGGTGGTGGCTCAGGAGACCCAGTACTTC. It specifies CASSEVVAQETQYF.

The CDR3 region has the DNA TGTGCCAGCAGTTTGGTCAGACCCTGGCAGGCGGACCTAGTTCGCTCCTATAATTCACCCCTCCACTTT. Translating it yields CASSLVRPWQADLVRSYNSPLHF. The rearrangement joins TRBV28 to TRBJ1-6; D not resolved. Germline CDR1 is MDHEN and CDR2 is SYDVKM. This CDR3 spans 23 amino acids. Trimming cost V 3 bases and J 0 bases, with 30 bases left between them.

The table lists this clonotype with a few counts. The V gene is TRBV20-1, the J gene TRBJ2-7; D is possibly TRBD1 or TRBD2 (5 bases each). With 5 bases removed from V and 0 bases from J, the gap between germline ends came to 17 bases. CDR3 length: 15 residues. CDR1 is DFQATT and CDR2 is SNEGSKA in the germline V gene (reference sequence). The CDR3 coding sequence is TGCAGTGCTGGTCCCCGGGGACGCAGCTCCTACGAGCAGTACTTC. Translating gives CSAGPRGRSSYEQYF.

The chain joins TRBV6-6 to TRBJ1-1, with a tentative D call TRBD1 (5 bases). The germline CDR1 and CDR2 sequences are MNHNY and SVGAGI (reference sequence). This CDR3 region has 14 residues. V was clipped by 1 base and J by 0 bases, with 6 bases between them. CDR3 amino acids: CASSYFRVNTEAFF. The CDR3 coding sequence is TGTGCCAGCAGTTACTTCAGGGTGAACACTGAAGCTTTCTTT.

The chain links TRBV5-1 to TRBJ2-7; D possibly matches TRBD1 or TRBD2 (5 bases each). This CDR3 region has 14 residues. V gave up 5 bases and J gave up 0 bases, with 12 bases separating them. Looked up from germline, CDR1 is SGHRS and CDR2 is YFSETQ. CDR3 sequence reads: CASRPGPSSYEQYF. The CDR3, as DNA: TGCGCCAGCAGGCCGGGGCCAAGCTCCTACGAGCAGTACTTC.

The chain recombines TRBV12-3 or TRBV12-4 with TRBJ2-3; the D gene could be TRBD1 or TRBD2 (5 bases each). This CDR3 comprises 14 residues. V dropped 7 bases and J dropped 5 bases, with 16 bases sitting between them. This CDR3 is CASIEGLGGDTQYF. The CDR3 nucleotides are TGTGCCAGCATTGAGGGGTTGGGTGGAGATACGCAGTATTTT.